This T cell receptor beta chain was sequenced during a study of cytomegalovirus exposure and HLA in healthy donors. Germline loops: CDR1 SEHNR, CDR2 FQNEAQ (reference sequence). V shed 6 bases, J shed 4 bases, and the junction held 6 bases outside the gene matches. There are 15 residues in the CDR3. General study findings and limits: A later analysis reportedly identified an Asian-associated ancestry cluster as carrying fewer N-insertions than the roughly 670-donor mean.

To note about this clone: Its antigen is not identified.

With 60 Vbeta and 13 Jbeta primers, the PCR was carried out. Produced via immunoSEQ multiplex PCR; TCRdb's table is partial and in-frame only. The table lists 150,000 to 200,000 clones, roughly 80% of them singletons. Material for sequencing was PBMCs. The receptor was derived from a female donor in good health and CMV-seronegative. The gene calls are TRBV7-9 and TRBJ2-1; 10 bases match TRBD2. The CDR3 spells CASSLTSGAYNEQFF. The DNA of the CDR3 is TGTGCCAGCAGTTTAACTAGCGGGGCTTACAATGAGCAGTTCTTC. Based on the CDR3 plus reference TRBV7-9 and TRBJ2-1, the full variable domain is DTGVSQNPRHKITKRGQNVTFRCDPISEHNRLYWYRQTLGQGPEFLTYFQNEAQLEKSRLLSDRFSAERPKGSFSTLEIQRTEQGDSAMYLCASSLTSGAYNEQFFGPGTRLTVL.